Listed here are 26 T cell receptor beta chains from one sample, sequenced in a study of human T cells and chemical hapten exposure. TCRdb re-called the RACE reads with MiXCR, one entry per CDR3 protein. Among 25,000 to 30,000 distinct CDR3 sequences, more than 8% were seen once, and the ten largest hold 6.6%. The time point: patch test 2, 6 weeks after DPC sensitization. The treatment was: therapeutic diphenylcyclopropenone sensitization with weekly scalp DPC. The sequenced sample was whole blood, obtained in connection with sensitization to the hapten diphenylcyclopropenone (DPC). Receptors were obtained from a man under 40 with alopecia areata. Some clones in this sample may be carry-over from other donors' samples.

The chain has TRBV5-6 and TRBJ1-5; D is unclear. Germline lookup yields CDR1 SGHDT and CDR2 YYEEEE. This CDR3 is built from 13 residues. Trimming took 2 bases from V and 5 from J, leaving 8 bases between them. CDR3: CASSFYLHQPQHF. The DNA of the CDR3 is TGTGCCAGCAGCTTTTACCTTCATCAGCCCCAGCATTTT.

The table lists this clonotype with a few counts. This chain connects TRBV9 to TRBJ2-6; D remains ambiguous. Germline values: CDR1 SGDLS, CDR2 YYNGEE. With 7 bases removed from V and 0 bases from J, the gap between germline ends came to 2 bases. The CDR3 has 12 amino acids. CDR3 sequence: CASLSGANVLTF. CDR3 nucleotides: TGTGCCAGCCTCTCTGGGGCCAACGTCCTGACTTTC.

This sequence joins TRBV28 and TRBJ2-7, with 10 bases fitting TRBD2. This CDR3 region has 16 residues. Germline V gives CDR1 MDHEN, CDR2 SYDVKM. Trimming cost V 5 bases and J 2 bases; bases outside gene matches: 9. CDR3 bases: TGTGCCAGCAGTCGCTTTAGGACTAGCGGTACCTACGAGCAGTACTTC. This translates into CASSRFRTSGTYEQYF.

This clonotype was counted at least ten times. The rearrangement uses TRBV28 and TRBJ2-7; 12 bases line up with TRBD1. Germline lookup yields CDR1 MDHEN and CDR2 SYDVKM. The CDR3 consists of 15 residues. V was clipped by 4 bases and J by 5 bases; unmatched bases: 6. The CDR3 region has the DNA TGTGCCAGCAGTTCGGCCGGGACAGGGGGCAACGAGCAGTACTTC. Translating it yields CASSSAGTGGNEQYF.

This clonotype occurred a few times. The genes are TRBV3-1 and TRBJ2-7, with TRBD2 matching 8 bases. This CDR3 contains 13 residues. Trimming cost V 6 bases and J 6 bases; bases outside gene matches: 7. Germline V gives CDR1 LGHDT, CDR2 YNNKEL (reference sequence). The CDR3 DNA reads TGTGCCAGCAGTCCTAGCGGGTCACGCGAGCAGTACTTC. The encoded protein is CASSPSGSREQYF.

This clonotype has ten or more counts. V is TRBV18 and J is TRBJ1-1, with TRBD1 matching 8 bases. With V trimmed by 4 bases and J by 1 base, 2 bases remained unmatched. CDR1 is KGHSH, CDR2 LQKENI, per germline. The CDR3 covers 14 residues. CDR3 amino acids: CASSRGTGNTEAFF. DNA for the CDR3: TGTGCCAGCTCACGTGGGACAGGGAACACTGAAGCTTTCTTT. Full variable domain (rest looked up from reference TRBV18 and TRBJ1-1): NAGVMQNPRHLVRRRGQEARLRCSPMKGHSHVYWYRQLPEEGLKFMVYLQKENIIDESGMPKERFSAEFPKEGPSILRIQQVVRGDSAAYFCASSRGTGNTEAFFGQGTRLTVV.

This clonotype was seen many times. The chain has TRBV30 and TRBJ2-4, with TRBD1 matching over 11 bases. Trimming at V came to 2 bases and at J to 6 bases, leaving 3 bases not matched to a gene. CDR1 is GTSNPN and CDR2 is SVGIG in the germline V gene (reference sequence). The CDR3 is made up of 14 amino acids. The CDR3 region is CAWSPGTGGNIQYF. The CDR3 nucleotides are TGTGCCTGGAGTCCGGGGACAGGGGGAAACATTCAGTACTTC.

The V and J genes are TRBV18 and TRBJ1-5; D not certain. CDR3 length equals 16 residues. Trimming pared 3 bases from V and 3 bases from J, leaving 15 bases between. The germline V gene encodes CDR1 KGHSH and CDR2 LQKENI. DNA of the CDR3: TGTGCCAGCTCACCTCTCCCCGCGCACAACAATCAGCCCCAGCATTTT. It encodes CASSPLPAHNNQPQHF.

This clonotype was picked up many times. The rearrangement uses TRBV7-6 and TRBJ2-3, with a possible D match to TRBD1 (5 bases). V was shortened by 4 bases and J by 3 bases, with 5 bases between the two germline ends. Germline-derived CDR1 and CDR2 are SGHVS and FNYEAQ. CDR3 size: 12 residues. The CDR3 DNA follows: TGTGCCAGCAGCTACAGGACAGATACGCAGTATTTT. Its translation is CASSYRTDTQYF.

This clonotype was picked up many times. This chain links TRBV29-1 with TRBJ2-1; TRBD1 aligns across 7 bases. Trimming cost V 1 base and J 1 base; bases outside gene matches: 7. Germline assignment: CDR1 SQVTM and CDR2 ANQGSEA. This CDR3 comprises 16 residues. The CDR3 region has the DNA TGCAGCGTTGAAGGATTGACAGGGTTTTCCTACAATGAGCAGTTCTTC. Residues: CSVEGLTGFSYNEQFF.

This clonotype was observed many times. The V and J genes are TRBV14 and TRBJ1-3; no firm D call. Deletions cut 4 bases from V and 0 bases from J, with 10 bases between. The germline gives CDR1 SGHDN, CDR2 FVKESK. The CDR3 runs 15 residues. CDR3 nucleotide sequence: TGTGCCAGCAGCCTGATGGGGAGCTCTGGAAACACCATATATTTT. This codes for CASSLMGSSGNTIYF.

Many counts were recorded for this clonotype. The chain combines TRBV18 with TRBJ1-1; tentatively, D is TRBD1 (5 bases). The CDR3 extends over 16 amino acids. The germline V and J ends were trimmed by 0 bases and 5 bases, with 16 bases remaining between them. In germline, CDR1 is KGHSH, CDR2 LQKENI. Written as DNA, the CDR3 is TGTGCCAGCTCACCACCTCGGCAGGGTCTGGAAACTGAAGCTTTCTTT. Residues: CASSPPRQGLETEAFF. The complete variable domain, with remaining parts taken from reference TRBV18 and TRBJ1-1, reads NAGVMQNPRHLVRRRGQEARLRCSPMKGHSHVYWYRQLPEEGLKFMVYLQKENIIDESGMPKERFSAEFPKEGPSILRIQQVVRGDSAAYFCASSPPRQGLETEAFFGQGTRLTVV.

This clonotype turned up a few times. The CDR3 bases are TGCGCCAGCAGTTCACAGGGTTCCTGGGATGAGCAGTTCTTC. It codes for CASSSQGSWDEQFF. The chain couples TRBV5-1 to TRBJ2-1; a weak D match, TRBD1 (6 bases). Looked up from germline, CDR1 is SGHRS and CDR2 is YFSETQ. The V gene lost 5 bases and the J gene lost 8 bases, with 17 bases spanning the gap. CDR3 size: 14 residues.

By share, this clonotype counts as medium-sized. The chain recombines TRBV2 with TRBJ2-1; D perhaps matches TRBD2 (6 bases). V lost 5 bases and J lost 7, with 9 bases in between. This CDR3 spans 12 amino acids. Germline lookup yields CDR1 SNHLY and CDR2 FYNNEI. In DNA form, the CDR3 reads TGTGCCAGCAGTCCCGCGGGGAATGAGCAGTTCTTC. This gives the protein CASSPAGNEQFF.

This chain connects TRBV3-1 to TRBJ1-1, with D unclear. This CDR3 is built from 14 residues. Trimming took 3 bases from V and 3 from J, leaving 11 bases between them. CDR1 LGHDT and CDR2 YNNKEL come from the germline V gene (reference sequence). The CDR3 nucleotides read TGTGCCAGCAGCCATTGGCGGGGAGACACTGAAGCTTTCTTT. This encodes CASSHWRGDTEAFF.

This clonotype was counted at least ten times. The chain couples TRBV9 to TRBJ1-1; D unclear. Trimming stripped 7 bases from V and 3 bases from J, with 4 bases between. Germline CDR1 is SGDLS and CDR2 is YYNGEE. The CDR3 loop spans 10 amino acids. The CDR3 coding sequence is TGTGCCAGCGGGGACACTGAAGCTTTCTTT. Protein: CASGDTEAFF.

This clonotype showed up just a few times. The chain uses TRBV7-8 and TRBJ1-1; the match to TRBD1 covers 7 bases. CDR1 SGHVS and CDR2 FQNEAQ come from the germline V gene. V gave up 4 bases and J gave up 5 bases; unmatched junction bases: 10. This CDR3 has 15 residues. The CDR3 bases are TGTGCCAGCAGCTCACTACAGGGGCAACGGACTGAAGCTTTCTTT. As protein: CASSSLQGQRTEAFF. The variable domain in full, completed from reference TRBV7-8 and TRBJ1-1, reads GAGVSQSPRYKVAKRGQDVALRCDPISGHVSLFWYQQALGQGPEFLTYFQNEAQLDKSGLPSDRFFAERPEGSVSTLKIQRTQQEDSAVYLCASSSLQGQRTEAFFGQGTRLTVV.

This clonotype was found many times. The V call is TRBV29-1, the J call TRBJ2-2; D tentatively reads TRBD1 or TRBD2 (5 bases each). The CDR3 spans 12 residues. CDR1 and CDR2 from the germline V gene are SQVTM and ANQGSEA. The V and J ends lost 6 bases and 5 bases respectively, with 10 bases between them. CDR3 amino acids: CSVEWGTGELFF. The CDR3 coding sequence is TGCAGCGTGGAGTGGGGGACCGGGGAGCTGTTTTTT.

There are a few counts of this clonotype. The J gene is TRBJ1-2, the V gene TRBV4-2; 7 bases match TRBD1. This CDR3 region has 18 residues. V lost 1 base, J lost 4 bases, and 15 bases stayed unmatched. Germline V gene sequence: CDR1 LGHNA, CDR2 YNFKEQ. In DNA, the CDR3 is TGTGCCAGCAGCCAAGTACGCTCCGGGACAGCCGCCTTCTATGGCTACACCTTC. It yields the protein CASSQVRSGTAAFYGYTF.

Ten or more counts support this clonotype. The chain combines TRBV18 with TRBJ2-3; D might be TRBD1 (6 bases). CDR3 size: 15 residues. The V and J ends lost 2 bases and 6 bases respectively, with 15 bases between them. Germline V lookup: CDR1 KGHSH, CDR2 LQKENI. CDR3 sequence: CASSPTDSGADTQYF. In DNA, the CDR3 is TGTGCCAGCTCACCAACGGACAGCGGAGCCGATACGCAGTATTTT.

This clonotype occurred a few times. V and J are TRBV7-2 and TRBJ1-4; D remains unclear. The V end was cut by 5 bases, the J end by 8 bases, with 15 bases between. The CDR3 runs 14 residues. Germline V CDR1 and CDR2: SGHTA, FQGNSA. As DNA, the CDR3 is TGTGCCAGCAGCCCCGAGGCGGGTTGGGAAAAACTGTTTTTT. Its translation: CASSPEAGWEKLFF. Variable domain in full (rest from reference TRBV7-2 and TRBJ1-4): GAGVSQSPSNKVTEKGKDVELRCDPISGHTALYWYRQSLGQGLEFLIYFQGNSAPDKSGLPSDRFSAERTGGSVSTLTIQRTQQEDSAVYLCASSPEAGWEKLFFGSGTQLSVL.

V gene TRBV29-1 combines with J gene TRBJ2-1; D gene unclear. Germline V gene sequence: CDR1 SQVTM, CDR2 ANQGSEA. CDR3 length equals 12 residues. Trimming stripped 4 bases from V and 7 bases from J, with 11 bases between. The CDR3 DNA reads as TGCAGCGTTGTCGGAGTGAAGAATGAGCAGTTCTTC. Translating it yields CSVVGVKNEQFF.

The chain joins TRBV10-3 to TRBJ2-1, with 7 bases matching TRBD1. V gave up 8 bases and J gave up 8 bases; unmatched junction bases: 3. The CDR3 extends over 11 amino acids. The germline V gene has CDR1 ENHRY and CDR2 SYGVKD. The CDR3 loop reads CAILDRDEQFF. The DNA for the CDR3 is TGTGCCATCCTTGACAGGGATGAGCAGTTCTTC.

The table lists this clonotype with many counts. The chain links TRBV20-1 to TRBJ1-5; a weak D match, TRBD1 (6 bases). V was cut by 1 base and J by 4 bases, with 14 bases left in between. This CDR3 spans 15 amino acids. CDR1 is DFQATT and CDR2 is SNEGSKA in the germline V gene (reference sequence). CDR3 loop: CSARGTAGPNQPQHF. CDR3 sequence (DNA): TGCAGTGCTAGAGGGACAGCGGGCCCTAATCAGCCCCAGCATTTT.

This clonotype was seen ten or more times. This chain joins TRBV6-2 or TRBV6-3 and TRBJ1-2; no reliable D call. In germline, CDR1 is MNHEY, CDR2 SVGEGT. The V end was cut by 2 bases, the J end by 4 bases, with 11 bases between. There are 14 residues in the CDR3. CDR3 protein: CASSYGTDLYGYTF. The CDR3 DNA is TGTGCCAGCAGTTACGGTACGGATCTCTATGGCTACACCTTC.

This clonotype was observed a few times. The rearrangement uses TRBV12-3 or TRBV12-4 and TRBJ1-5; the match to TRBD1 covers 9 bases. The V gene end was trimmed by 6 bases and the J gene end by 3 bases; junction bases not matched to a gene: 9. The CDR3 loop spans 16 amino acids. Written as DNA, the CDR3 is TGTGCCAGCAGCCCTGGGACAGGGAAGGACAATCAGCCCCAGCATTTT. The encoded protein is CASSPGTGKDNQPQHF.